Below, 20 T cell receptor beta chains from the same sample are listed, as sequenced in a study of T cells in localized non-small cell lung cancer. Here immunoSEQ multiplex PCR was the method, and the copy in TCRdb shows in-frame clones only, minus some. The profile covers approximately 150,000 clones, with 89% appearing a single time and approximately 1.7% taken by the ten largest. Source: peripheral blood, taken before any cancer treatment. The receptor set was obtained from a female donor of 60 years or more with stage I lung adenocarcinoma.

This chain connects TRBV10-3 to TRBJ2-3, with unresolved D. This CDR3 comprises 14 residues. The germline CDR1 and CDR2 sequences are ENHRY and SYGVKD. The V end was cut by 0 bases, the J end by 3 bases, with 7 bases between. The CDR3, as DNA: TGTGCCATCAGTGAGTCCTTGGGGACAGATACGCAGTATTTT. Its protein is CAISESLGTDTQYF.

The V gene is TRBV9, the J gene TRBJ2-1; possible D gene TRBD1, 5 bases. In germline, CDR1 is SGDLS, CDR2 YYNGEE. This CDR3 spans 13 amino acids. Deletions cut 1 base from V and 6 bases from J, with 8 bases between. The CDR3 nucleotides are TGTGCCAGCAGCGTATCCCAGGGCAATGAGCAGTTCTTC. As protein: CASSVSQGNEQFF.

This sequence joins TRBV7-2 and TRBJ2-2, with D uncertain. The CDR3 consists of 13 residues. CDR1 SGHTA and CDR2 FQGNSA come from the germline V gene. V lost 1 base and J lost 5, with 5 bases in between. CDR3: CASSLVRTGELFF. CDR3 nucleotides: TGTGCCAGCAGCTTAGTCCGGACCGGGGAGCTGTTTTTT.

The rearrangement uses TRBV7-8 and TRBJ2-7, with 9 bases aligning to TRBD2. J lost 1 base, V lost 5 bases, and 6 bases had no gene match. CDR3 length: 15 amino acids. Germline V gene sequence: CDR1 SGHVS, CDR2 FQNEAQ. In DNA, the CDR3 is TGTGCCAGCAGCGTAGGCGGACTAGCGTCCTACGAGCAGTACTTC. It specifies CASSVGGLASYEQYF.

V is TRBV5-1 and J is TRBJ2-7; D may be TRBD1 or TRBD2 (5 bases each). The CDR3 runs 14 residues. V shed 0 bases and J shed 4 bases, with 11 bases lying between them. Looked up from germline, CDR1 is SGHRS and CDR2 is YFSETQ. The CDR3: CASSLVVGDYEQYF. DNA of the CDR3: TGCGCCAGCAGCTTGGTTGTGGGGGATTACGAGCAGTACTTC.

This chain joins TRBV29-1 and TRBJ2-5, with D perhaps TRBD1 or TRBD2 (5 bases each). The CDR3 runs 11 residues. The germline CDR1 and CDR2 sequences are SQVTM and ANQGSEA. Trimming took off 6 bases at V and 5 bases at J, with 10 bases between the two ends. The CDR3 here is CSVLRGETQYF. The CDR3 DNA reads TGCAGCGTCTTGAGGGGTGAGACCCAGTACTTC. Looking up the rest from reference TRBV29-1 and TRBJ2-5 gives the full variable domain: SAVISQKPSRDICQRGTSLTIQCQVDSQVTMMFWYRQQPGQSLTLIATANQGSEATYESGFVIDKFPISRPNLTFSTLTVSNMSPEDSSIYLCSVLRGETQYFGPGTRLLVL.

The CDR3 DNA is TGTGCCTCCGCAGAGTTGTCTGGGGCCAACGTCCTGACTTTC. It encodes CASAELSGANVLTF. The chain is built from TRBV2 and TRBJ2-6; D gene uncertain. Germline V gives CDR1 SNHLY, CDR2 FYNNEI. This CDR3 is built from 14 residues. Trimming stripped 11 bases from V and 1 base from J, with 12 bases between. Looking up the rest from reference TRBV2 and TRBJ2-6 gives the full variable domain: EPEVTQTPSHQVTQMGQEVILRCVPISNHLYFYWYRQILGQKVEFLVSFYNNEISEKSEIFDDQFSVERPDGSNFTLKIRSTKLEDSAMYFCASAELSGANVLTFGAGSRLTVL.

This chain connects TRBV28 to TRBJ1-5; D remains ambiguous. Trimming took off 1 base at V and 8 bases at J, with 6 bases between the two ends. This CDR3 has 12 amino acids. CDR1 and CDR2 from the germline V gene are MDHEN and SYDVKM. CDR3 DNA sequence: TGTGCCAGCAGTTTATCCAGAGAGCCCCAGCATTTT. Its protein product is CASSLSREPQHF.

CDR3 amino acids: CASSEVLVFRRASGGNTIYF. In DNA, the CDR3 is TGTGCCAGCAGTGAAGTCTTGGTATTCCGCCGAGCTTCAGGTGGAAACACCATATATTTT. The chain is built from TRBV6-1 and TRBJ1-3; D not certain. The V gene lost 1 base and the J gene lost 3 bases, with 25 bases spanning the gap. The CDR3 covers 20 residues. Germline V lookup: CDR1 MNHNS, CDR2 SASEGT.

This clone appeared once. The chain links TRBV4-2 to TRBJ1-5; D perhaps matches TRBD1 (5 bases). This CDR3 contains 16 residues. The germline V gene has CDR1 LGHNA and CDR2 YNFKEQ. V was pared by 3 bases and J by 2 bases, with 14 bases between. The CDR3 region has the DNA TGTGCCAGCAGCCAGAGTGGGGTAGGGGGCAATCAGCCCCAGCATTTT. Amino acid sequence: CASSQSGVGGNQPQHF.

The chain combines TRBV5-1 with TRBJ2-3, with TRBD2 matching 14 bases. CDR3 length: 15 residues. Germline-derived CDR1 and CDR2 are SGHRS and YFSETQ. Germline trimming cut 0 bases from V and 9 bases from J; bases unmatched to any gene: 3. The DNA for the CDR3 is TGCGCCAGCAGCTTGGGACTAGCGGGAGGGGGCACGCAGTATTTT. Protein: CASSLGLAGGGTQYF.

The chain carries TRBV7-6 and TRBJ1-1, with 7 positions matching TRBD1. Germline CDR1 reads SGHVS; CDR2 reads FNYEAQ. Trimming at V came to 5 bases and at J to 1 base, leaving 7 bases not matched to a gene. The CDR3 is 15 amino acids. This CDR3 reads CASSSTGQPNTEAFF. CDR3 nucleotide sequence: TGTGCCAGCAGCAGCACGGGACAGCCGAACACTGAAGCTTTCTTT.

The chain has TRBV19 and TRBJ2-2; D ambiguous. Trimming took off 6 bases at V and 2 bases at J, with 13 bases between the two ends. Germline V gene sequence: CDR1 LNHDA, CDR2 SQIVND (reference sequence). There are 15 residues in the CDR3. The CDR3 protein is CASRDLAVNTGELFF. In DNA, the CDR3 is TGTGCCAGTAGGGATCTGGCTGTCAACACCGGGGAGCTGTTTTTT.

The CDR3 loop is CASSLVGVFSYEQYF. CDR3 nucleotide sequence: TGTGCCAGCAGCTTGGTCGGGGTATTCTCCTACGAGCAGTACTTC. The V call is TRBV5-4, the J call TRBJ2-7; D is perhaps TRBD2 (5 bases). The V gene's germline CDR1 is SGHNT and CDR2 YYREEE (reference sequence). The CDR3 has 15 residues. Trimming pared 0 bases from V and 0 bases from J, leaving 10 bases between.

This chain connects TRBV7-3 to TRBJ1-1; the D is unclear. V was pared by 3 bases and J by 0 bases, with 5 bases between. The CDR3 consists of 13 residues. CDR1 SGHTA and CDR2 FQGTGA come from the germline V gene. CDR3 bases: TGTGCCAGCAGCTTGCAGATGAACACTGAAGCTTTCTTT. This gives the protein CASSLQMNTEAFF.

Many counts were recorded for this clone. The chain has TRBV5-1 and TRBJ2-2; 11 bases fit TRBD1. CDR1 is SGHRS, CDR2 YFSETQ, per germline. The V and J ends lost 4 bases and 4 bases, in that order; junction bases with no gene match: 6. The CDR3 extends over 16 amino acids. The CDR3 bases are TGCGCCAGCAGCGTCCAGGGACAGGGGGTCACCGGGGAGCTGTTTTTT. Encoded protein: CASSVQGQGVTGELFF.

The chain recombines TRBV11-1 with TRBJ1-1; D might be TRBD1 (6 bases). The CDR3 consists of 13 residues. V lost 6 bases to trimming and J lost 0 bases, with 8 bases between them. The germline V gene has CDR1 SGHAT and CDR2 FQDESV (reference sequence). In DNA form, the CDR3 reads TGTGCCAGCAGAAGGACAGTGAACACTGAAGCTTTCTTT. As protein: CASRRTVNTEAFF. Together with reference TRBV11-1 and TRBJ1-1, the CDR3 gives the full variable domain: EAEVAQSPRYKITEKSQAVAFWCDPISGHATLYWYRQILGQGPELLVQFQDESVVDDSQLPKDRFSAERLKGVDSTLKIQPAELGDSAMYLCASRRTVNTEAFFGQGTRLTVV.

This CDR3 reads CASSLDRAVAGVGEQYF. CDR3 DNA sequence: TGTGCCAGCAGCCTTGACAGGGCTGTAGCGGGAGTCGGCGAGCAGTACTTC. J is TRBJ2-7 and V is TRBV28; 9 bases are shared with TRBD2. The ends lost 6 bases at V and 6 bases at J; junction bases unmatched: 18. The CDR3 extends over 17 amino acids. Germline CDR1 reads MDHEN; CDR2 reads SYDVKM.

The sample holds a few counts of this clone. This chain uses TRBV11-2 with TRBJ2-7, with D unresolved. Germline V gene sequence: CDR1 SGHAT, CDR2 FQNNGV. This CDR3 has 13 residues. V gave up 3 bases and J gave up 3 bases, with 9 bases separating them. CDR3 sequence (DNA): TGTGCCAGCAGCTTCGGACCTCACTACGAGCAGTACTTC. Its protein product is CASSFGPHYEQYF.

V usage is TRBV11-2 and J usage is TRBJ2-2; no definite D call. The CDR3 has 17 residues. Germline CDR1 reads SGHAT; CDR2 reads FQNNGV. V gave up 5 bases and J gave up 2 bases, with 18 bases separating them. CDR3 sequence: CASSPRLWAKNTGELFF. CDR3 nucleotides: TGTGCCAGCAGCCCAAGACTGTGGGCGAAAAACACCGGGGAGCTGTTTTTT.